Shown below are 5 T cell receptor beta chains from a single sample sequenced in a study of early T cells in non-severe SARS-CoV-2 infection. TCRdb recomputed calls from the 5' RACE reads with MiXCR, one row per CDR3 protein. This sample has about 52,000 distinct CDR3 sequences, with approximately 11% found just once. Sequencing was performed on whole blood. These receptors were collected from an adult who was a healthcare worker with PCR-confirmed SARS-CoV-2 infection or an uninfected control (not recorded which).

This clonotype has more than one count but fewer than ten. This chain links TRBV4-1 with TRBJ2-1; 7 nucleotides align to TRBD2. CDR1 is MGHRA, CDR2 YSYEKL, per germline. This CDR3 comprises 16 residues. Unmatched junction bases numbered 13, after V lost 4 bases and J lost 7 bases. The CDR3, as DNA: TGCGCCAGCAGCCCCAGGCCAGCGGGGCTGGGGAATGAGCAGTTCTTC. Protein sequence: CASSPRPAGLGNEQFF.

This clonotype came up many times. V is TRBV10-2 and J is TRBJ2-5, with a weak D call TRBD2 (6 bases). There are 15 residues in the CDR3. The ends were cut back, 7 bases at V and 4 bases at J, with 19 bases in the middle. CDR1 WSHSY and CDR2 SAAADI come from the germline V gene. CDR3 loop: CASMGVAAPTETQYF. The CDR3 DNA sequence: TGCGCCAGCATGGGGGTAGCGGCCCCCACAGAGACCCAGTACTTC.

This clonotype turned up a few times. At one end, the junction sequence differs from germline, possibly due to a read error. This chain connects TRBV6-6 to TRBJ2-2; D possibly uses TRBD1 or TRBD2 (5 bases each). The germline gives CDR1 MNHNY, CDR2 SVGAGI (reference sequence). This CDR3 has 16 amino acids. Here the CDR3 reads CASSPPGRDGTGELFF. The CDR3 nucleotides read TGTGCCAGCAGTCCCCCGGGCAGGGACGGCACCGGAGAGCTGTTTTTT.

The chain recombines TRBV2 with TRBJ2-5, with D unclear. Germline-derived CDR1 and CDR2 are SNHLY and FYNNEI. The CDR3 contains 13 residues. V was shortened by 4 bases and J by 3 bases, with 9 bases between the two germline ends. The CDR3 DNA reads TGTGCCAGCAGTGTCCGTAGGGAAGAGACCCAGTACTTC. This translates into CASSVRREETQYF.

The V call is TRBV7-2, the J call TRBJ2-3, with 12 nucleotides matching TRBD2. V trimming: 5 bases; J trimming: 0 bases; junction bases outside the gene matches: 9. The CDR3 covers 18 residues. Germline V gene data show CDR1 as SGHTA and CDR2 as FQGNSA. CDR3 amino acids: CASSRGLAGPTSTDTQYF. The CDR3 DNA sequence: TGTGCCAGCAGCCGAGGACTAGCGGGGCCGACTAGCACAGATACGCAGTATTTT.